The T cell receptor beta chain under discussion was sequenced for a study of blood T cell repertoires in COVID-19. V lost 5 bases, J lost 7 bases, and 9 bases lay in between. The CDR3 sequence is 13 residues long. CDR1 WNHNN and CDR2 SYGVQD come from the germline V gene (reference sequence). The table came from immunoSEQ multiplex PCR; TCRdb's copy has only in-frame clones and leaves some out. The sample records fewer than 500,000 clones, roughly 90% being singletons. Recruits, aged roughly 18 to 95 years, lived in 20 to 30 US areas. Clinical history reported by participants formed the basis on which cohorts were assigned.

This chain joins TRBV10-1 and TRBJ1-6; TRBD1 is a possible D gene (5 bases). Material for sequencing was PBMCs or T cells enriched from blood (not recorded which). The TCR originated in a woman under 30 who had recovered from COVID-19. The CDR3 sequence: CASSIQENSPLHF. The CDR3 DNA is TGCGCCAGCAGTATACAGGAAAATTCACCCCTCCACTTT.